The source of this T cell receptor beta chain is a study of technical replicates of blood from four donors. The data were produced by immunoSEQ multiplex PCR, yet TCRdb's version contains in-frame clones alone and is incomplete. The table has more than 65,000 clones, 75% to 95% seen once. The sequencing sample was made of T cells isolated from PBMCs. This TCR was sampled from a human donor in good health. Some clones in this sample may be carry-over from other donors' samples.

The CDR3 DNA sequence: TGTGCCAGCAGCCCAGACAGGGGGCGTTACTATGGCTACACCTTC. Translated: CASSPDRGRYYGYTF. J is TRBJ1-2 and V is TRBV5-4, with 10 bases that match TRBD1. This CDR3 is 15 amino acids long. V gave up 4 bases and J gave up 3 bases; unmatched junction bases: 6. Germline V lookup: CDR1 SGHNT, CDR2 YYREEE (reference sequence).